Listed below are T cell receptor beta chains from one sample, sequenced in a study of cytomegalovirus exposure and HLA in healthy donors. The repertoire was sequenced with immunoSEQ multiplex PCR; TCRdb's copy has only in-frame clones and lacks some. The sample has approximately 140,000 clones, roughly four fifths seen once. The specimen was PBMCs. The receptors derive from a female donor in good health and CMV-seronegative. The CDR3 runs from the conserved cysteine through the conserved F or W. Each record gives: V gene, D gene, clone size, J gene, CDR3 DNA, CDR3 protein. The D gene is left open where the match is weak. Rows give clone size only sometimes, using once, few, many, or a class for an expanded clone.

>TRBV6-5|TRBD2|few|TRBJ2-5
TGTGCCAGCACCCCCGGCGGGGGGGCAGGGACCCAGTACTTC
CASTPGGGAGTQYF
>TRBV6-6|TRBD2|.|TRBJ2-7
TGTGCCAGCCAAAGCGGGAACACCTACGAGCAGTACTTC
CASQSGNTYEQYF
>TRBV19|TRBD1|.|TRBJ2-3
TGTGCCAGTTCTAACAGGGGCCCTACCTCTAGCACAGATACGCAGTATTTT
CASSNRGPTSSTDTQYF
>TRBV7-9|TRBD1|.|TRBJ2-6
TGTTCCAGCAGCTCCCCCGGGGGACAGGGCTCTGGGGCCAACGTCCTGACTTTC
CSSSSPGGQGSGANVLTF
>TRBV6-6|TRBD1|once|TRBJ1-1
TGTGCCAGCCCCCCCCCGGGACAGTCTAACACTGAAGCTTTCTTT
CASPPPGQSNTEAFF
>TRBV11-2|.|.|TRBJ1-2
TGTGCCAGCAGTCCACCGGACAGTTATGGCTACACCTTC
CASSPPDSYGYTF
>TRBV5-1|.|.|TRBJ2-2
TGCGCCAGCAGCTTGGACGGCGGCGCCGGGGAGCTGTTTTTT
CASSLDGGAGELFF
>TRBV6-5|TRBD1|.|TRBJ1-2
TGTGCCAGCAGGACTAACCGACAGGGGGCGCGGGGCTACACCTTC
CASRTNRQGARGYTF
>TRBV11-1|.|.|TRBJ2-2
TGTGCCAGCAGCCCTCGTCCCGGGGAGCTGTTTTTT
CASSPRPGELFF
>TRBV28|TRBD1|.|TRBJ2-6
TGTGCCAGCAGTTCCGGGACAGGTAACTCCCCAACAAACTCTGGGGCCAACGTCCTGACTTTC
CASSSGTGNSPTNSGANVLTF
>TRBV18|TRBD2|once|TRBJ2-5
TGTGCCAGCTCCCCGGGACTAGCGGGGTCTCCAGGGCAAGAGACCCAGTACTTC
CASSPGLAGSPGQETQYF
>TRBV23-1|TRBD1|.|TRBJ2-7
TGCGCCAGCAACACTCGGGACAGCGATACCTACGAGCAGTACTTC
CASNTRDSDTYEQYF
>TRBV11-1|.|.|TRBJ1-1
TGTGCCAGCAGCTCCCGGTGGAGGCGGGTAGGTGAAGCTTTCTTT
CASSSRWRRVGEAFF
>TRBV6-1|TRBD1|.|TRBJ1-5
TGTGCCAGCAGTGCGCGACAGGGGGCGAGCAATCAGCCCCAGCATTTT
CASSARQGASNQPQHF
>TRBV6-1|.|.|TRBJ2-6
TGTGCCAGCACTGGGACTCCATCTGGGGCCAACGTCCTGACTTTC
CASTGTPSGANVLTF
>TRBV27|.|few|TRBJ2-7
TGTGCCAGCATTTACGGGAACGAGCAGTACTTC
CASIYGNEQYF
>TRBV6-1|.|.|TRBJ2-2
TGTGCCAGCAGTGACCCCAGGGACACCGGGGAGCTGTTTTTT
CASSDPRDTGELFF
>TRBV29-1|.|few|TRBJ1-1
TGCAGCGTTGGAATACGGGGGAACACTGAAGCTTTCTTT
CSVGIRGNTEAFF
>TRBV6-5|TRBD1|.|TRBJ2-2
TGTGCCAGCAGCCCGACAGGGTGGGTCGGGGAGCTGTTTTTT
CASSPTGWVGELFF
>TRBV18|TRBD2|.|TRBJ2-3
TGTGCCAGCTCACCCCTGACGACTAGCGGGGGGGACACAGATACGCAGTATTTT
CASSPLTTSGGDTDTQYF
>TRBV18|.|.|TRBJ1-2
TGTGCCAGCTCACCGCTAACCGGGGGGTCGGATCATGGCTACACCTTC
CASSPLTGGSDHGYTF
>TRBV27|.|.|TRBJ2-5
TGTGCCAGCAGTTTATCGGTCCGGGGAGAGACCCAGTACTTC
CASSLSVRGETQYF
>TRBV5-1|TRBD2|.|TRBJ2-3
TGCGCCAGCAGCTTACCCAGCGGGGGAAGCACAGATACGCAGTATTTT
CASSLPSGGSTDTQYF